This T cell receptor (beta chain) was captured by sequencing in a study of cytomegalovirus exposure and HLA in healthy donors. A note on this clone: Its antigen remains unidentified.

The CDR3 loop spans 14 amino acids. CDR1 SGHTA and CDR2 FQGNSA come from the germline V gene. Trimming pared 1 base from V and 7 bases from J, leaving 11 bases between. Study observations and caveats: Association with HLA alleles at 0.05 false discovery rate was found for around 17,000 TCR beta sequences in a later analysis. In vitro data verified a few CMV-associated chains as specific for CMV antigens. There were 150 to 200 TCR beta chains listed as cytomegalovirus-associated.

Vbeta (60) and Jbeta (13) primers were used in the PCR. Sequenced by immunoSEQ multiplex PCR; TCRdb stores in-frame clones only, minus some. The sample holds around 97,000 clones, more than 65% seen once. V is TRBV7-2 and J is TRBJ2-1, with D perhaps TRBD2 (6 bases). This TCR derives from a young woman in good health and CMV-seropositive. The source material was PBMCs. This CDR3 reads CASSLGRGSNEQFF. The CDR3, as DNA: TGTGCCAGCAGCTTAGGACGGGGGAGTAATGAGCAGTTCTTC.